The 19 T cell receptor beta chains given below trace back to one sample, sequenced in a study of T-cell memory formation after mild COVID-19 (dated by TCRdb to 2020 to 2022). Library preparation used 5' RACE. Sequencing took place on an Illumina NovaSeq 6000. TCRdb applied fastp at Q25 and MiXCR to the public reads, then kept only in-frame beta chains. Each entry is one CDR3 protein sequence, shown with its most common DNA and genes. For this sample there are about 200,000 distinct CDR3 sequences; around 8.8% appear just once. The biggest ten clones account for roughly 3.5% of the sample. Material: PBMCs or a T cell subset sorted from them (not recorded which). These receptors all stem from a man aged 18-30 years who had mild COVID-19 (a few samples of this study predate the infection). The sample titles of this study are shuffled in the database, so cell type and time point are left out; the donor was told from shared clones.

The chain couples TRBV12-3 or TRBV12-4 to TRBJ2-3; no firm D call. The CDR3 runs 14 residues. V was cut by 3 bases and J by 6 bases, with 13 bases left in between. CDR3 DNA: TGTGCCAGCAGTTTCCTGGACCGCAGGGATACGCAGTATTTT. Amino acids: CASSFLDRRDTQYF.

CDR3 in DNA: TGTGCCAGCAGCCTTTCAGGGGAGACACCCCTCCACTTT. Translation: CASSLSGETPLHF. This rearrangement joins TRBV7-9 to TRBJ1-6; the D gene is possibly TRBD1 (6 bases). From germline, CDR1 is SEHNR and CDR2 FQNEAQ (reference sequence). The CDR3 has 13 residues. V was pared by 5 bases and J by 11 bases, with 13 bases between.

The DNA for the CDR3 is TGTGCCAGCAGCTTAGTCGGGCGGGGGGGCTACCAAGAGACCCAGTACTTC. The encoded protein is CASSLVGRGGYQETQYF. The chain links TRBV7-2 to TRBJ2-5; 9 positions agree with TRBD2. The CDR3 runs to 17 residues. From germline, CDR1 is SGHTA and CDR2 FQGNSA. J gave up 0 bases and V 1 base, and 6 bases lay outside the gene matches.

J is TRBJ2-1 and V is TRBV5-1; D remains ambiguous. The V gene lost 0 bases and the J gene lost 0 bases, with 16 bases spanning the gap. Germline V gene data show CDR1 as SGHRS and CDR2 as YFSETQ. The CDR3 is 18 residues long. The DNA of the CDR3 is TGCGCCAGCAGCTTGGGGGTTATCAGTTTGAGCTCCTACAATGAGCAGTTCTTC. Residues: CASSLGVISLSSYNEQFF. The whole variable domain, filled in from reference TRBV5-1 and TRBJ2-1, reads KAGVTQTPRYLIKTRGQQVTLSCSPISGHRSVSWYQQTPGQGLQFLFEYFSETQRNKGNFPGRFSGRQFSNSRSEMNVSTLELGDSALYLCASSLGVISLSSYNEQFFGPGTRLTVL.

The chain couples TRBV20-1 to TRBJ1-4; D ambiguous. CDR1 and CDR2 from the germline V gene are DFQATT and SNEGSKA (reference sequence). The CDR3 is 14 residues long. V was trimmed by 1 base and J by 7 bases, leaving 13 bases between them. CDR3 region: CSARVGQKPEKLFF. In DNA, the CDR3 is TGCAGTGCTAGAGTTGGGCAGAAGCCTGAAAAACTGTTTTTT.

This clonotype was observed a handful of times. V usage is TRBV11-2 and J usage is TRBJ2-5; 7 bases line up with TRBD1. Germline CDR1 is SGHAT and CDR2 is FQNNGV. V dropped 5 bases and J dropped 7; count of bases not matched to a gene: 7. The CDR3 covers 13 residues. The DNA of the CDR3 is TGTGCCAGCAGCCCCGGGACAGTTGGGACCCAGTACTTC. The encoded protein is CASSPGTVGTQYF. Drawing the rest from reference TRBV11-2 and TRBJ2-5, the complete variable domain is EAGVAQSPRYKIIEKRQSVAFWCNPISGHATLYWYQQILGQGPKLLIQFQNNGVVDDSQLPKDRFSAERLKGVDSTLKIQPAKLEDSAVYLCASSPGTVGTQYFGPGTRLLVL.

This clonotype appeared many times. This chain joins TRBV9 and TRBJ2-3; D call uncertain. CDR1 is SGDLS, CDR2 YYNGEE, per germline. V was shortened by 4 bases and J by 2 bases, with 11 bases between the two germline ends. The CDR3 totals 14 residues. The CDR3 DNA reads as TGTGCCAGCAGCCTTGGAATCGACACAGATACGCAGTATTTT. As protein: CASSLGIDTDTQYF.

This chain connects TRBV5-1 to TRBJ2-1; TRBD2 aligns across 11 bases. The ends lost 4 bases at V and 8 bases at J; junction bases unmatched: 8. Per germline, CDR1 SGHRS and CDR2 YFSETQ. The CDR3 length is 15 residues. The CDR3 reads CASSLTTSGVDEQFF. The CDR3 DNA reads as TGCGCCAGCAGCCTAACGACTAGCGGGGTCGATGAGCAGTTCTTC.

This clonotype showed up just once. The chain uses TRBV12-3 or TRBV12-4 and TRBJ1-5; D gene uncertain. The length of the CDR3 is 14 residues. V lost 6 bases and J 0 bases, leaving 9 bases between the germline ends. This CDR3 is CASRPGNSNQPQHF. The CDR3 DNA is TGTGCCAGCAGACCGGGGAATAGCAATCAGCCCCAGCATTTT.

This clonotype was recorded at least ten times. The chain couples TRBV4-3 to TRBJ2-5; 9 bases map to TRBD1. This CDR3 has 14 residues. Germline V gene lookup returns CDR1 LGHNA and CDR2 YSLEER. V lost 3 bases to trimming and J lost 5 bases; unmatched junction nucleotides: 4. CDR3 amino acids: CASSQGQGEETQYF. The CDR3 nucleotides are TGCGCCAGCAGCCAGGGACAGGGCGAGGAGACCCAGTACTTC.

This chain connects TRBV3-2 to TRBJ2-3; the tabulated D call, TRBD2, remains unverified against the DNA. TRBV3-2 is a pseudogene segment. This CDR3 contains 19 residues. The CDR3, as DNA: TGTGCCAGCAGCAGCGCTCAGGCCCGGACTAGCGGAGTCACAGATACGCAGTATTTT. Amino acid sequence: CASSSAQARTSGVTDTQYF.

The V and J genes are TRBV5-6 and TRBJ2-5; 8 nucleotides agree with TRBD1. Losses at the gene ends were 4 bases for V and 1 base for J; bases not matched to a gene: 9. The CDR3 is made up of 16 amino acids. Germline CDR1 SGHDT, CDR2 YYEEEE. The CDR3 loop is CASSLPGQDPQETQYF. The CDR3 DNA follows: TGTGCCAGCAGCCTCCCGGGACAGGATCCCCAAGAGACCCAGTACTTC.

This chain connects TRBV4-2 to TRBJ2-1, with D uncertain. This CDR3 is 16 amino acids long. In germline, CDR1 is LGHNA, CDR2 YNFKEQ. V gave up 0 bases and J gave up 0 bases, with 9 bases separating them. CDR3: CASSQEGSTSYNEQFF. For the CDR3, the DNA is TGTGCCAGCAGCCAAGAGGGATCTACCTCCTACAATGAGCAGTTCTTC.

There are a few counts of this clonotype. The chain links TRBV20-1 to TRBJ2-5, with D possibly being TRBD1 (6 bases). The CDR3 contains 15 residues. Looked up from germline, CDR1 is DFQATT and CDR2 is SNEGSKA (reference sequence). V was trimmed by 6 bases and J by 13 bases, leaving 30 bases between them. The CDR3 DNA reads as TGCAGTGCCCTTGCGGTGACGGCGGGTATGGACAGCCGGTACTTC. It codes for CSALAVTAGMDSRYF.

In this sample, this clonotype turned up a few times. CDR3 sequence (DNA): TGTGCCACCAGCAGAGATGATCGCGGGGACCTTGACCTGCAGCCCCAGCATTTT. This sequence encodes CATSRDDRGDLDLQPQHF. The chain joins TRBV15 to TRBJ1-5, with D tentatively TRBD1 (5 bases). The germline CDR1 and CDR2 sequences are LNHNV and YYDKDF (reference sequence). Trimming shortened V by 0 bases and J by 7 bases, and 22 bases separated the two germline ends. This CDR3 has 18 residues.

The chain joins TRBV12-3 or TRBV12-4 to TRBJ2-7, with 7 positions matching TRBD1. This CDR3 contains 15 residues. V lost 5 bases, J lost 4 bases, and 11 bases stayed unmatched. In nucleotides, the CDR3 is TGTGCCAGCAGTAGGGACCCGGGACAGATATACGAGCAGTACTTC. Encoded protein: CASSRDPGQIYEQYF.

This clonotype was recorded only once. The DNA for the CDR3 is TGTGCCAGCACTCCACGCCGAGCGAACACTGAAGCTTTCTTT. It specifies CASTPRRANTEAFF. The chain has TRBV12-3 or TRBV12-4 and TRBJ1-1; D unclear. Trimming left V 7 bases short and J 1 base short, with 13 bases between. The CDR3 is 14 amino acids.

The V gene is TRBV11-2, the J gene TRBJ2-3; a weak D match, TRBD2 (7 bases). Germline values: CDR1 SGHAT, CDR2 FQNNGV. Between the trimmed V and J ends, which lost 7 bases and 5 bases, there was a span of 19 bases. The CDR3 is made up of 15 amino acids. The CDR3 DNA sequence: TGTGCCAGCAATTATGGGGGGGCTGGCGGAGATACGCAGTATTTT. This encodes CASNYGGAGGDTQYF.

The genes are TRBV28 and TRBJ2-5, with D possibly matching TRBD2 (5 bases). The CDR3 consists of 17 residues. V was cut by 1 base and J by 4 bases, with 19 bases left in between. Germline CDR1 MDHEN, CDR2 SYDVKM. This CDR3 is CASSLFEGIATRETQYF. The DNA of the CDR3 is TGTGCCAGCAGTTTATTTGAGGGAATAGCGACGAGAGAGACCCAGTACTTC.